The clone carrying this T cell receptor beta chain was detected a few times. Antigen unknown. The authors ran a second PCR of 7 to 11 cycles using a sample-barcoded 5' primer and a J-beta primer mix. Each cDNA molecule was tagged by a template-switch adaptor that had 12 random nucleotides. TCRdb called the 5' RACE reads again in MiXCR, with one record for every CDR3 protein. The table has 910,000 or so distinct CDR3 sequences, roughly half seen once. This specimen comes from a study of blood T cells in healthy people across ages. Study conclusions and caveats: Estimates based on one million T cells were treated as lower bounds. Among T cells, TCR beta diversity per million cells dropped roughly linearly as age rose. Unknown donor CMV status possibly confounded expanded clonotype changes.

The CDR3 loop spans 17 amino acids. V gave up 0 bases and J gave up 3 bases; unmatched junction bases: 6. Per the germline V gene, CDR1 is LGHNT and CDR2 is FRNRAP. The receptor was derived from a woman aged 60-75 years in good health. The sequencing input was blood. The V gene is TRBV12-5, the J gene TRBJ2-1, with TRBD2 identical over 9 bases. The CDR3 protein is CASGLVLGSGSYNEQFF. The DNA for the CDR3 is TGTGCTAGTGGTTTGGTACTTGGTAGCGGGAGCTACAATGAGCAGTTCTTC.